Each of the 3 T cell receptor beta chains below was sequenced from the same sample in a study of OX40 agonist ivuxolimab in advanced cancers. Sequenced by immunoSEQ multiplex PCR; TCRdb stores in-frame clones only, minus some. This sample has 34,000 or so clones; around 79% occur once, and the top ten carry 11%. Here the sequenced sample was CD4+ or CD8+ T cells sorted from blood, taken in a trial of the OX40 agonist ivuxolimab. All receptors come from an adult with an advanced solid tumor such as melanoma, head and neck, liver or kidney cancer.

J is TRBJ1-6 and V is TRBV4-2; 8 nucleotides agree with TRBD1. Looked up from germline, CDR1 is LGHNA and CDR2 is YNFKEQ. The trim removed 7 bases at V and 7 bases at J, leaving 9 bases unmatched. This CDR3 comprises 15 residues. For the CDR3, the DNA is TGTGCCAGCACCCTAGCAGGGGGCTCAAATTCACCCCTCCACTTT. It yields the protein CASTLAGGSNSPLHF.

The chain employs TRBV7-9 and TRBJ1-3; D unclear. The ends were cut back, 5 bases at V and 1 base at J, with 24 bases in the middle. The germline gives CDR1 SEHNR, CDR2 FQNEAQ (reference sequence). This CDR3 region has 19 residues. The CDR3 is CASSQTLRTDNLSGNTIYF. In nucleotides, the CDR3 is TGTGCCAGCAGCCAAACCCTACGGACGGATAATCTATCTGGAAACACCATATATTTT.

The chain employs TRBV29-1 and TRBJ2-7, with D unclear. The CDR3 covers 13 residues. The V gene's germline CDR1 is SQVTM and CDR2 ANQGSEA. With 3 bases removed from V and 2 bases from J, the gap between germline ends came to 11 bases. CDR3 sequence (DNA): TGCAGCGTTGATGGGGAAGCTACCTACGAGCAGTACTTC. Its protein product is CSVDGEATYEQYF.